What follows describes a single T cell receptor beta chain. What it binds is not known. Replicate PCRs for sorted subsets used around 200 ng DNA; this equaled some 30,000 T cell genomes. Repertoires were generated with immunoSEQ multiplex PCR, while TCRdb's copy carries only in-frame clones and drops some. The sample has approximately 530,000 clones; approximately 94% are singletons. These data come from a study of shared clonotypes between healthy human individuals. Overall study results and limits: In a few donors, roughly 5.2% of naive CD4 clonotypes appeared in common. Naive subsets, compared against memory subsets, generally had larger estimated richness values.

CDR3 length: 15 residues. Germline lookup yields CDR1 LNHDA and CDR2 SQIVND (reference sequence). Between the trimmed V and J ends, which lost 6 bases and 2 bases, there was a span of 14 bases. From CD4+ cells came CD45RA+ naive and CD45RA-negative memory subsets. The chain carries TRBV19 and TRBJ2-1; D remains ambiguous. The specimen was naive CD4+ T cells sorted from blood. The subset here: CD45RA+ positively selected. The TCR was taken from a woman aged 25 to 45 in good health. The CDR3 reads CASSVDSDAYNEQFF. CDR3 coding DNA: TGTGCCAGTAGCGTCGACTCCGACGCCTACAATGAGCAGTTCTTC. Full variable domain (missing parts from reference TRBV19 and TRBJ2-1): DGGITQSPKYLFRKEGQNVTLSCEQNLNHDAMYWYRQDPGQGLRLIYYSQIVNDFQKGDIAEGYSVSREKKESFPLTVTSAQKNPTAFYLCASSVDSDAYNEQFFGPGTRLTVL.